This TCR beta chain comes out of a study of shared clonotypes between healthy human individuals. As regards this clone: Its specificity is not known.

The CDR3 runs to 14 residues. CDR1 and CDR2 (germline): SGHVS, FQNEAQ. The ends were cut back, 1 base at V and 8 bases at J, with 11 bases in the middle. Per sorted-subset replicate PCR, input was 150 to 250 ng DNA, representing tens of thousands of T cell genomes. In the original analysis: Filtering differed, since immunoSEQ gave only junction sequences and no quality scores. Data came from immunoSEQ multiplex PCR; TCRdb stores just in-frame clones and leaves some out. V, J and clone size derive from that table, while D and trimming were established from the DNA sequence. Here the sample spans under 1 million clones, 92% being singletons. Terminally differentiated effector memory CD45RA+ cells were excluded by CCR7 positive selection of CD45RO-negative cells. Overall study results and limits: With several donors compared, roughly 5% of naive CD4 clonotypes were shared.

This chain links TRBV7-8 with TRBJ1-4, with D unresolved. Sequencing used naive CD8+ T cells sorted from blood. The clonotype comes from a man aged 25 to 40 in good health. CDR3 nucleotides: TGTGCCAGCAGCTTAGGTGGGGTAGGGGAAAAACTGTTTTTT. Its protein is CASSLGGVGEKLFF.